This entry lists 29 T cell receptor beta chains sequenced from one sample in a study of blood T cell repertoires in COVID-19. Repertoires were generated with immunoSEQ multiplex PCR, while TCRdb's copy carries only in-frame clones and drops some. The data hold some 38,000 clones, with about 90% observed a single time. Sequenced sample: peripheral blood. These receptors all stem from a woman in her 30s in a cohort sampled during active COVID-19.

The chain recombines TRBV29-1 with TRBJ2-2; D is perhaps TRBD2 (7 bases). Germline lookup yields CDR1 SQVTM and CDR2 ANQGSEA. This CDR3 region has 17 residues. V lost 0 bases to trimming and J lost 3 bases, with 17 bases between them. For the CDR3, the DNA is TGCAGCGTTGAAGATCGTTTCGGGGGGCGGGACACCGGGGAGCTGTTTTTT. This translates into CSVEDRFGGRDTGELFF.

This sequence joins TRBV29-1 and TRBJ2-1; no definite D call. Germline V gene data show CDR1 as SQVTM and CDR2 as ANQGSEA. CDR3 length equals 10 residues. The V end lost 4 bases, the J end lost 9 bases, and 7 bases lay between the germline ends. In DNA form, the CDR3 reads TGCAGCGTTGGGTACGGTGAGCAGTTCTTC. Its translation: CSVGYGEQFF.

The chain recombines TRBV5-1 with TRBJ2-7; 11 bases are a match to TRBD2. The CDR3 is 16 residues long. V lost 4 bases, J lost 4 bases, and 10 bases stayed unmatched. The germline V gene encodes CDR1 SGHRS and CDR2 YFSETQ. The CDR3 DNA reads as TGCGCCAGCAGCGGAAACCTAGCGGGAGGTTCGTACGAGCAGTACTTC. It yields the protein CASSGNLAGGSYEQYF.

The rearrangement links TRBV6-5 to TRBJ1-2, with 7 bases lining up with TRBD1. The CDR3 is 14 residues long. Trimming at V came to 9 bases and at J to 1 base, leaving 8 bases not matched to a gene. Germline V lookup: CDR1 MNHEY, CDR2 SVGAGI. The CDR3 DNA sequence: TGTGCCAGTATAACGGGACAGAATAACTATGGCTACACCTTC. Its translation is CASITGQNNYGYTF.

The rearrangement uses TRBV27 and TRBJ2-1, with TRBD2 matching 8 bases. Germline assignment: CDR1 MNHEY and CDR2 SMNVEV (reference sequence). V was pared by 6 bases and J by 8 bases, with 15 bases of the junction left unmatched. The CDR3 runs to 16 residues. The CDR3 nucleotides are TGTGCCAGCAGAACGGGAGGGCCTCTAGGTTTCGATGAGCAGTTCTTC. It encodes CASRTGGPLGFDEQFF.

V usage is TRBV6-6 and J usage is TRBJ2-7, with D possibly matching TRBD1 (5 bases). The CDR3 totals 15 residues. With 1 base removed from V and 4 bases from J, the gap between germline ends came to 14 bases. CDR1 is MNHNY, CDR2 SVGAGI, per germline (reference sequence). CDR3 sequence (DNA): TGTGCCAGCAGTTACTTCAAGGGTCCAGGGTACGAGCAGTACTTC. Encoded protein: CASSYFKGPGYEQYF.

The V gene is TRBV2, the J gene TRBJ1-1; D is undetermined. The CDR3 extends over 14 amino acids. The V end lost 4 bases, the J end lost 6 bases, and 15 bases lay between the germline ends. Germline CDR1 SNHLY, CDR2 FYNNEI. The CDR3 DNA follows: TGTGCCAGCAGTGGTCTCCTACCCACCGCTGAAGCTTTCTTT. This codes for CASSGLLPTAEAFF.

The rearrangement joins TRBV28 to TRBJ2-2; possible D gene TRBD1, 7 bases. The CDR3 has 16 amino acids. The V gene's germline CDR1 is MDHEN and CDR2 SYDVKM. V was cut by 5 bases and J by 6 bases, with 19 bases left in between. CDR3: CASSPLEGAISGELFF. CDR3 coding DNA: TGTGCCAGCAGTCCCTTGGAGGGGGCGATATCCGGGGAGCTGTTTTTT.

In this sample, this clone turned up once. The gene calls are TRBV4-2 and TRBJ2-3; D is possibly TRBD2 (6 bases). The germline V gene encodes CDR1 LGHNA and CDR2 YNFKEQ. V gave up 5 bases and J gave up 3 bases, with 12 bases separating them. The CDR3 is 14 residues long. In nucleotides, the CDR3 is TGTGCCAGCAGCTCCGGACTAAGGACAGATACGCAGTATTTT. Amino acids: CASSSGLRTDTQYF.

The chain has TRBV30 and TRBJ1-2; 8 nucleotides match TRBD1. This CDR3 spans 13 amino acids. With V trimmed by 2 bases and J by 4 bases, 3 bases remained unmatched. Per germline, CDR1 GTSNPN and CDR2 SVGIG (reference sequence). The CDR3 bases are TGTGCCTGGAGTCTAGACAGGGGCTATGGCTACACCTTC. This translates into CAWSLDRGYGYTF.

This clone was picked up one time. V and J are TRBV5-4 and TRBJ2-2; the match to TRBD2 covers 8 bases. The V and J ends lost 6 bases and 1 base, in that order; junction bases with no gene match: 14. Germline V gives CDR1 SGHNT, CDR2 YYREEE (reference sequence). CDR3 length: 18 residues. This chain's CDR3 is CASIKGIAGKKNTGELFF. The CDR3 nucleotides read TGTGCCAGCATCAAAGGGATAGCGGGAAAAAAGAACACCGGGGAGCTGTTTTTT.

V is TRBV27 and J is TRBJ2-1; 7 bases line up with TRBD2. V lost 6 bases, J lost 3 bases, and 5 bases stayed unmatched. There are 14 residues in the CDR3. Germline loops: CDR1 MNHEY, CDR2 SMNVEV (reference sequence). The CDR3 DNA is TGTGCCAGCAGGGGATTAGCGGGCTACAATGAGCAGTTCTTC. It specifies CASRGLAGYNEQFF.

The chain has TRBV19 and TRBJ2-3; 12 bases align to TRBD2. Unmatched junction bases numbered 7, after V lost 4 bases and J lost 5 bases. Germline CDR1 and CDR2: LNHDA and SQIVND (reference sequence). There are 16 residues in the CDR3. Here the CDR3 reads CASSTSLAGGVDTQYF. The CDR3 bases are TGTGCCAGTAGTACCTCACTAGCGGGAGGTGTAGATACGCAGTATTTT.

This chain connects TRBV7-2 to TRBJ2-1; 11 bases are a match to TRBD2. The J segment lost 6 bases and the V segment lost 5 bases, leaving 12 bases of the junction unmatched. Germline lookup yields CDR1 SGHTA and CDR2 FQGNSA. This CDR3 has 17 residues. The CDR3 is CASSTLLAGDGANEQFF. The CDR3 nucleotides are TGTGCCAGCAGCACACTACTAGCGGGAGACGGGGCCAATGAGCAGTTCTTC.

The rearrangement joins TRBV3-1 (or the pseudogene TRBV3-2) to TRBJ1-3; D call uncertain. CDR1 and CDR2 (germline): LGHDT, YNNKEL (reference sequence). V was trimmed by 4 bases and J by 0 bases, leaving 4 bases between them. CDR3 length equals 13 residues. CDR3 loop: CASSPGSGNTIYF. CDR3 DNA sequence: TGTGCCAGCAGCCCGGGCTCTGGAAACACCATATATTTT.

This chain joins TRBV25-1 and TRBJ1-6; 7 nucleotides align to TRBD1. The CDR3 extends over 15 amino acids. The V segment lost 1 base and the J segment 7 bases; nucleotides outside the gene matches: 4. Germline CDR1 MGHDK, CDR2 SYGVNS. CDR3 sequence reads: CASSESTGENSPLHF. The CDR3 region has the DNA TGTGCCAGCAGTGAATCTACAGGGGAAAATTCACCCCTCCACTTT.

The rearrangement uses TRBV19 and TRBJ2-5; tentatively, D is TRBD1 (5 bases). CDR3 length: 14 amino acids. The germline V gene encodes CDR1 LNHDA and CDR2 SQIVND (reference sequence). Trimming cost V 0 bases and J 3 bases, with 8 bases left between them. Here the CDR3 DNA reads TGTGCCAGTAGTATAGACAGGGTTGAAGAGACCCAGTACTTC. Amino acid sequence: CASSIDRVEETQYF.

The V gene is TRBV5-6, the J gene TRBJ1-6; D unresolved. Trimming stripped 1 base from V and 7 bases from J, with 9 bases between. The germline V gene has CDR1 SGHDT and CDR2 YYEEEE. The CDR3 runs to 14 residues. CDR3 in DNA: TGTGCCAGCAGCTTGACTCCGGGGAATTCACCCCTCCACTTT. Its translation: CASSLTPGNSPLHF.

As for this clone: Compared with germline, one end of the junction differs, possibly owing to a read error. This chain connects TRBV12-3 or TRBV12-4 to TRBJ2-3; 10 bases match TRBD2. There are 13 residues in the CDR3. This chain's CDR3 is CASSLAGVDTQYF. CDR3 DNA: TGTGCCAGCAGTCTAGCGGGAGTGGATACGCAGTATTTT.

With regard to this clone: The conserved phenylalanine or tryptophan normally closing the CDR3 is absent here, so this likely arose from a read error. It is unclear where the CDR3 begins or ends on the DNA, so no DNA is shown, and the CDR3 is as TCRdb lists it. This chain joins TRBV24-1 and TRBJ1-2; the table's D gene call, TRBD1, was not cross checked with the DNA. Both ends counted, the CDR3 spans 11 residues. Per germline, CDR1 KGHDR and CDR2 SFDVKD. CDR3 in amino acids: CATSGGQVGRV.

The chain links TRBV19 to TRBJ2-2; 10 nucleotides agree with TRBD2. The germline V gene has CDR1 LNHDA and CDR2 SQIVND (reference sequence). This CDR3 is built from 14 residues. J was trimmed by 8 bases and V by 2 bases; bases with no gene match: 2. As DNA, the CDR3 is TGTGCCAGTAGTATACAACTAGCGGGGGGGGAGCTGTTTTTT. Translated: CASSIQLAGGELFF. Together with reference TRBV19 and TRBJ2-2, the CDR3 gives the full variable domain: DGGITQSPKYLFRKEGQNVTLSCEQNLNHDAMYWYRQDPGQGLRLIYYSQIVNDFQKGDIAEGYSVSREKKESFPLTVTSAQKNPTAFYLCASSIQLAGGELFFGEGSRLTVL.

The rearrangement uses TRBV14 and TRBJ2-5; 9 bases map to TRBD2. CDR3 length equals 17 residues. The junction had 10 bases not matched to a gene; V was cut back by 1 base and J by 4 bases. CDR1 SGHDN and CDR2 FVKESK come from the germline V gene. CDR3 protein: CASSQGWAREGRETQYF. In nucleotides, the CDR3 is TGTGCCAGCAGCCAAGGATGGGCGCGGGAGGGCCGAGAGACCCAGTACTTC. The variable domain in full, completed from reference TRBV14 and TRBJ2-5, reads EAGVTQFPSHSVIEKGQTVTLRCDPISGHDNLYWYRRVMGKEIKFLLHFVKESKQDESGMPNNRFLAERTGGTYSTLKVQPAELEDSGVYFCASSQGWAREGRETQYFGPGTRLLVL.

This sequence joins TRBV5-1 and TRBJ1-5; tentative D call: TRBD1 (6 bases). Trimming removed 4 bases from V and 3 bases from J, with 11 bases in between. Germline V CDR1 and CDR2: SGHRS, YFSETQ. The CDR3 is made up of 14 amino acids. CDR3 in amino acids: CASSPGQTNQPQHF. In nucleotides, the CDR3 is TGCGCCAGCAGCCCTGGACAGACCAATCAGCCCCAGCATTTT. The full variable domain, in which reference TRBV5-1 and TRBJ1-5 provide the parts outside the CDR3, is KAGVTQTPRYLIKTRGQQVTLSCSPISGHRSVSWYQQTPGQGLQFLFEYFSETQRNKGNFPGRFSGRQFSNSRSEMNVSTLELGDSALYLCASSPGQTNQPQHFGDGTRLSIL.

The genes are TRBV18 and TRBJ2-1; TRBD1 might be the D (6 bases). The CDR3 runs 15 residues. Between the trimmed V and J ends, which lost 0 bases and 10 bases, there was a span of 16 bases. Germline V gene sequence: CDR1 KGHSH, CDR2 LQKENI. In DNA, the CDR3 is TGTGCCAGCTCACCACCGGGACAAAAGGTTGGGGAGCAGTTCTTC. It encodes CASSPPGQKVGEQFF.

The V gene is TRBV9, the J gene TRBJ2-5; 7 bases line up with TRBD2. The CDR3 is 16 residues long. Germline V gene lookup returns CDR1 SGDLS and CDR2 YYNGEE. Unmatched junction bases numbered 6, after V lost 0 bases and J lost 1 base. CDR3 region: CASSVGGAGPQETQYF. The CDR3 nucleotides read TGTGCCAGCAGCGTAGGGGGAGCGGGACCCCAAGAGACCCAGTACTTC.

This clone was observed a single time. The chain joins TRBV5-1 to TRBJ2-1; TRBD2 might be the D (6 bases). CDR1 and CDR2 from the germline V gene are SGHRS and YFSETQ. V was clipped by 4 bases and J by 0 bases, with 17 bases between them. This CDR3 has 17 residues. The CDR3 bases are TGCGCCAGCAGCCCCCCAATAGCGGTTAGCTCCTACAATGAGCAGTTCTTC. This codes for CASSPPIAVSSYNEQFF.

The CDR3 loop is CSVTLAGHNYEQYF. Written as DNA, the CDR3 is TGCAGCGTAACCCTAGCGGGTCATAACTACGAGCAGTACTTC. This chain uses TRBV29-1 with TRBJ2-7, with TRBD2 matching 8 bases. Trimming cost V 6 bases and J 3 bases; bases outside gene matches: 10. Germline V lookup: CDR1 SQVTM, CDR2 ANQGSEA. The CDR3 length is 14 residues.

V gene TRBV7-2 combines with J gene TRBJ1-2, with unresolved D. CDR3 length equals 12 residues. Germline V gene lookup returns CDR1 SGHTA and CDR2 FQGNSA. Trimming pared 1 base from V and 5 bases from J, leaving 5 bases between. Written as DNA, the CDR3 is TGTGCCAGCAGCTTAGATCGGTATGGCTACACCTTC. The encoded protein is CASSLDRYGYTF.

This chain uses TRBV15 with TRBJ2-1, with a weak D call TRBD2 (6 bases). This CDR3 region has 16 residues. Germline V lookup: CDR1 LNHNV, CDR2 YYDKDF (reference sequence). Trimming pared 4 bases from V and 7 bases from J, leaving 20 bases between. The CDR3 loop is CATSIGSGTSPNEQFF. The CDR3 bases are TGTGCCACCAGCATCGGATCCGGGACTTCGCCAAATGAGCAGTTCTTC. The variable domain in full, with the rest retrieved from reference TRBV15 and TRBJ2-1, is DAMVIQNPRYQVTQFGKPVTLSCSQTLNHNVMYWYQQKSSQAPKLLFHYYDKDFNNEADTPDNFQSRRPNTSFCFLDIRSPGLGDTAMYLCATSIGSGTSPNEQFFGPGTRLTVL.